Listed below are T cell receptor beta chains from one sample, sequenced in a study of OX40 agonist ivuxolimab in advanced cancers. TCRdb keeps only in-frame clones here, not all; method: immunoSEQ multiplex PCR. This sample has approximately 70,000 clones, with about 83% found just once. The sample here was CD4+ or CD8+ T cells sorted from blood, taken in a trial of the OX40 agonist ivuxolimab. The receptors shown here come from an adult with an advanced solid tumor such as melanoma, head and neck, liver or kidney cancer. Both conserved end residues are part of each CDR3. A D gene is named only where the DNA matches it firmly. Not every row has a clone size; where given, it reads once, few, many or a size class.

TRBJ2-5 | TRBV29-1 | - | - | CSVERTREETQYF | TGCAGCGTTGAACGGACCAGAGAAGAGACCCAGTACTTC
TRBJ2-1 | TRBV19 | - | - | CASSLGVPSYNEQFF | TGTGCCAGTAGCCTAGGGGTCCCCTCCTACAATGAGCAGTTCTTC
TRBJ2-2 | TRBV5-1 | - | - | CASSLEGNTGELFF | TGCGCCAGCAGCTTGGAAGGGAACACCGGGGAGCTGTTTTTT
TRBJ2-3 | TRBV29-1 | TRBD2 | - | CSVEDPPRASGSTDTQYF | TGCAGCGTTGAAGATCCCCCTCGGGCTAGCGGTAGCACAGATACGCAGTATTTT
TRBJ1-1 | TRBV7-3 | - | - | CASSANDRLNTEAFF | TGTGCCAGCAGCGCGAATGACAGGCTGAACACTGAAGCTTTCTTT
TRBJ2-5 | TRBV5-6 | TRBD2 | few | CASSLVAGERETQYF | TGTGCCAGCAGCTTGGTAGCGGGGGAGAGAGAGACCCAGTACTTC
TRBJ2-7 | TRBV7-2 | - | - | CASSLALGVEQYF | TGTGCCAGCAGCTTAGCGCTGGGGGTAGAGCAGTACTTC
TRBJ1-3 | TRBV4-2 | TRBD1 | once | CASSSGTGGPYSGNTIYF | TGTGCCAGCAGCTCCGGCACAGGGGGCCCATACTCTGGAAACACCATATATTTT
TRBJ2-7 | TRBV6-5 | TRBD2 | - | CASSPVIAGAREQYF | TGTGCCAGCAGCCCCGTTATAGCGGGAGCCCGCGAGCAGTACTTC
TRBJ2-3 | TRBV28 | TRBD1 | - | CASSLGQDSSTDTQYF | TGTGCCAGCAGTTTAGGACAGGACTCTAGCACAGATACGCAGTATTTT
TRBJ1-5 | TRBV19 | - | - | CASSISSRRYQHVTQHF | TGTGCCAGTAGTATCTCGTCCCGGCGGTACCAACACGTGACCCAGCATTTT
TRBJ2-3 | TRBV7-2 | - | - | CATAGSYTDTQYF | TGTGCCACCGCGGGGTCTTACACAGATACGCAGTATTTT
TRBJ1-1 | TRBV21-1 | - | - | CASSKAGQMNTEAFF | TGTGCCAGCAGCAAAGCGGGGCAGATGAACACTGAAGCTTTCTTT
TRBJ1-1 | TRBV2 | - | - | CASSDPWTYNTEAFF | TGTGCCAGCAGTGATCCCTGGACCTATAACACTGAAGCTTTCTTT
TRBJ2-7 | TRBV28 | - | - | CASSLGGIEQYF | TGTGCCAGCAGTTTGGGGGGTATCGAGCAGTACTTC
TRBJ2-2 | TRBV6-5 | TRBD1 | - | CASSYFGTGWTGELFF | TGTGCCAGCAGTTACTTCGGGACAGGGTGGACCGGGGAGCTGTTTTTT
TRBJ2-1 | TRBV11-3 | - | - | CASSLSPTTNNEQFF | TGTGCCAGCAGCTTATCCCCGACTACCAACAATGAGCAGTTCTTC
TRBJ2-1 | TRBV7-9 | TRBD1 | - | CASSLVRGRFNEQFF | TGTGCCAGCAGCTTAGTCAGGGGGCGATTCAATGAGCAGTTCTTC
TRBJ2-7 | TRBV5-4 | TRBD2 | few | CASSFSGSSYEQYF | TGTGCCAGCAGCTTTAGCGGGAGCTCCTACGAGCAGTACTTC
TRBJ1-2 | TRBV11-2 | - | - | CASRQPGTSGYTF | TGTGCCAGCAGGCAACCAGGGACAAGTGGCTACACCTTC
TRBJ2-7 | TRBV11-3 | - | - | CASSASNSYEQYF | TGTGCCAGCAGCGCCTCAAACTCCTACGAGCAGTACTTC
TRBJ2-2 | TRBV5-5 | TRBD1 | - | CASSPRTGNTGELFF | TGTGCCAGCAGCCCCCGGACAGGGAACACCGGGGAGCTGTTTTTT
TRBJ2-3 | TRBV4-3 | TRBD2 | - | CASSQDPPNLAGATDTQYF | TGCGCCAGCAGCCAAGATCCCCCTAATCTAGCGGGGGCCACAGATACGCAGTATTTT
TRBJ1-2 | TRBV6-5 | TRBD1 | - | CASSYQGADYGYTF | TGTGCCAGCAGTTACCAGGGGGCCGACTATGGCTACACCTTC
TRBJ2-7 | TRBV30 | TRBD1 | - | CAWSVPRPGGGEQYF | TGTGCCTGGAGTGTACCCAGGCCAGGGGGCGGCGAGCAGTACTTC
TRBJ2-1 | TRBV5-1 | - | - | CASSSSGEQFF | TGCGCCAGCAGCAGTTCGGGGGAGCAGTTCTTC
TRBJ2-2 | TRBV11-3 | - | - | CASSRRDANTGELFF | TGTGCCAGCAGCCGCCGGGACGCCAACACCGGGGAGCTGTTTTTT
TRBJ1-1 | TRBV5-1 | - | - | CASSLARGGGTEAFF | TGCGCCAGCAGCTTGGCAAGGGGGGGCGGCACTGAAGCTTTCTTT
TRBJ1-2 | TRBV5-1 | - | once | CASSSLSQGNYGYTF | TGCGCCAGCAGCTCATTATCTCAGGGGAACTATGGCTACACCTTC
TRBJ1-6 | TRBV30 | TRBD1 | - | CAWSRDSYNSPLHF | TGTGCCTGGAGTAGGGACAGCTATAATTCACCCCTCCACTTT
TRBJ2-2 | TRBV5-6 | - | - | CASSLEGSGELFF | TGTGCCAGCAGCTTGGAGGGCTCCGGGGAGCTGTTTTTT
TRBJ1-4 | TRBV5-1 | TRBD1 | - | CASSTLTGFNEKLFF | TGCGCCAGCAGCACACTGACAGGGTTTAATGAAAAACTGTTTTTT
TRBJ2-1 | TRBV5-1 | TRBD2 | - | CASSSPRGGPYNEQFF | TGCGCCAGCAGCTCCCCCCGGGGGGGGCCCTACAATGAGCAGTTCTTC
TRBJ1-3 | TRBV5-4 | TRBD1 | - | CASSFQQGIPGNTIYF | TGTGCCAGCAGCTTCCAACAGGGGATACCTGGAAACACCATATATTTT
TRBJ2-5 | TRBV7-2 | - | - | CASSQSITETQYF | TGTGCCAGCAGCCAGAGTATTACGGAGACCCAGTACTTC
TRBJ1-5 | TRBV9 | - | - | CASSVEVNQPQHF | TGTGCCAGCAGCGTAGAGGTAAATCAGCCCCAGCATTTT
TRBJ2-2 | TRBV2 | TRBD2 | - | CASRLSGFHTGELFF | TGTGCCAGCAGACTTAGCGGGTTTCACACCGGGGAGCTGTTTTTT
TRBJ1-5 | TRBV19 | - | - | CASSHPRLNQPQHF | TGTGCCAGTAGTCACCCCAGGCTTAATCAGCCCCAGCATTTT
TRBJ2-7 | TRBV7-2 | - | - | CASSLVGAIYEQYF | TGTGCCAGCAGCTTAGTCGGGGCCATCTACGAGCAGTACTTC
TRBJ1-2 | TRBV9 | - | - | CASSVESGAAYGYTF | TGTGCCAGCAGCGTAGAGAGCGGAGCGGCCTATGGCTACACCTTC
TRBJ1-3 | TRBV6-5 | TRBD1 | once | CASSLGQGPGNTIYF | TGTGCCAGCAGTCTTGGACAGGGGCCTGGAAACACCATATATTTT
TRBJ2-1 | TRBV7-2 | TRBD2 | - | CASSRGLAMIYNEQFF | TGTGCCAGCAGCCGGGGACTAGCGATGATCTACAATGAGCAGTTCTTC
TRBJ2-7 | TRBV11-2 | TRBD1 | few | CASSLVGTGAYEQYF | TGTGCCAGCAGCTTAGTTGGGACAGGGGCCTACGAGCAGTACTTC
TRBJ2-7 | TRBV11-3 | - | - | CASTQGRSGEQYF | TGTGCCAGTACACAGGGGAGGTCGGGCGAGCAGTACTTC
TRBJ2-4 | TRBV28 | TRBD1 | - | CASRHRDRGKNIQYF | TGTGCCAGCAGACACCGGGACAGGGGTAAAAACATTCAGTACTTC
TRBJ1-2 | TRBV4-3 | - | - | CASSVLRDYGYTF | TGCGCCAGCAGTGTCTTGAGGGACTATGGCTACACCTTC
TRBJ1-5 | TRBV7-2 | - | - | CASSSFGQPQHF | TGTGCCAGCAGCTCTTTCGGACAGCCCCAGCATTTT
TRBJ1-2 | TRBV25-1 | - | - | CASSELVNYGYTF | TGTGCCAGCAGTGAATTGGTTAACTATGGCTACACCTTC
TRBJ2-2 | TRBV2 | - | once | CASSERGGQILNTGELFF | TGTGCCAGCAGTGAACGGGGGGGACAGATACTGAACACCGGGGAGCTGTTTTTT